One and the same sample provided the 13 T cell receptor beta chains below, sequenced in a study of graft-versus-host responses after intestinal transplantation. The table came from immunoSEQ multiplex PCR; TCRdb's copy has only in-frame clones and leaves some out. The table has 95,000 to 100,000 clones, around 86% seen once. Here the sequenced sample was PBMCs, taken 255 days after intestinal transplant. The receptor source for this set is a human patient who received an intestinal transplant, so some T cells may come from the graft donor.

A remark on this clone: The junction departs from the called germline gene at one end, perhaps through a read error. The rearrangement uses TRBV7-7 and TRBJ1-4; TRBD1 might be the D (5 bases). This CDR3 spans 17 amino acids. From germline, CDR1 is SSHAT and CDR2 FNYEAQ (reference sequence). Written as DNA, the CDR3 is TGTGCTAGCAGCCCTTTCGCCGGGACTGGAACTAATGAAAAACTGTTTTTT. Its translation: CASSPFAGTGTNEKLFF.

The CDR3 bases are TGTGCCAGCTCACGGGACACTCAGGGGGCCGCCGGGGAGCTGTTTTTT. Its protein is CASSRDTQGAAGELFF. V and J are TRBV18 and TRBJ2-2; 8 bases are shared with TRBD1. The J segment lost 6 bases and the V segment lost 4 bases, leaving 10 bases of the junction unmatched. Germline-derived CDR1 and CDR2 are KGHSH and LQKENI. CDR3 length equals 16 residues.

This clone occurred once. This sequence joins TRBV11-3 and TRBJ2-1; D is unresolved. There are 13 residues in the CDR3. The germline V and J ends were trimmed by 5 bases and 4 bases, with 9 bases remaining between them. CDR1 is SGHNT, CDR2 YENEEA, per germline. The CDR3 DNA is TGTGCCAGCAGCGCGACTGGTTACAATGAGCAGTTCTTC. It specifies CASSATGYNEQFF.

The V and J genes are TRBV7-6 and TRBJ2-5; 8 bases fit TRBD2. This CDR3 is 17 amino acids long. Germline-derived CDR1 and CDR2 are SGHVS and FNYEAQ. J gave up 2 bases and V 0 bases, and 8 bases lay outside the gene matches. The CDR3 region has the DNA TGTGCCAGCAGCTTAGCGCTCAGCGGGGGACCGCAAGAGACCCAGTACTTC. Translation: CASSLALSGGPQETQYF. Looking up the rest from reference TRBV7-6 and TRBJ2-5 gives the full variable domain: GAGVSQSPRYKVTKRGQDVALRCDPISGHVSLYWYRQALGQGPEFLTYFNYEAQQDKSGLPNDRFSAERPEGSISTLTIQRTEQRDSAMYRCASSLALSGGPQETQYFGPGTRLLVL.

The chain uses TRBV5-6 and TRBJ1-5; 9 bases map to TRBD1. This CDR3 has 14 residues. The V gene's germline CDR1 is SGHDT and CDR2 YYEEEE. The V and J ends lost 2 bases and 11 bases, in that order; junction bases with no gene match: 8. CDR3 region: CASSFGTGIRAQHF. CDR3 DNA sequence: TGTGCCAGCAGCTTTGGGACAGGGATCCGGGCCCAGCATTTT.

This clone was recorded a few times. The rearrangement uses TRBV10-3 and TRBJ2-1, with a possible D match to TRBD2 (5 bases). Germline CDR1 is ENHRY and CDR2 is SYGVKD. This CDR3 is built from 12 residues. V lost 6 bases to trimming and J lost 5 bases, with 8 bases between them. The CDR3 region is CAIRAGDNEQFF. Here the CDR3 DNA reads TGTGCCATCAGGGCGGGTGACAATGAGCAGTTCTTC.

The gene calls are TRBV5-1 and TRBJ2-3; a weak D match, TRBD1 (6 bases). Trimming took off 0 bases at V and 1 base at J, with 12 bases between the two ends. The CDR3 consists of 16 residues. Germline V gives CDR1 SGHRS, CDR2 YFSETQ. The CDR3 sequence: CASSLDGGAGTDTQYF. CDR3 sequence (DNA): TGCGCCAGCAGCTTGGATGGGGGCGCGGGCACAGATACGCAGTATTTT.

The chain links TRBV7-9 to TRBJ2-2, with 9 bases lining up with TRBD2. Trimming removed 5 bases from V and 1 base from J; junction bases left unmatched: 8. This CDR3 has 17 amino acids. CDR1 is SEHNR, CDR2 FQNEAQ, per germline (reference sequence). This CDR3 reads CASSPYLAGKNTGELFF. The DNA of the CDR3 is TGTGCCAGCAGCCCTTACCTAGCGGGAAAGAACACCGGGGAGCTGTTTTTT.

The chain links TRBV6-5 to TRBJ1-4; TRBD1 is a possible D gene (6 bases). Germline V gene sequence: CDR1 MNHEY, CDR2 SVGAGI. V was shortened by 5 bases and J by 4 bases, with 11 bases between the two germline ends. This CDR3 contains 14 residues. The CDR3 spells CASSGGGDNEKLFF. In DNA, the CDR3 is TGTGCCAGCAGTGGCGGGGGCGATAATGAAAAACTGTTTTTT.

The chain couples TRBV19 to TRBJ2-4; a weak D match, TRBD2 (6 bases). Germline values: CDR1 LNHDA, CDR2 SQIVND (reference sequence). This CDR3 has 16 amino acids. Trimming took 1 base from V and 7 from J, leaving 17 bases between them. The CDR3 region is CASSIAPGGRINIQYF. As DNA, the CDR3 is TGTGCCAGTAGTATAGCCCCCGGGGGAAGGATCAACATTCAGTACTTC.

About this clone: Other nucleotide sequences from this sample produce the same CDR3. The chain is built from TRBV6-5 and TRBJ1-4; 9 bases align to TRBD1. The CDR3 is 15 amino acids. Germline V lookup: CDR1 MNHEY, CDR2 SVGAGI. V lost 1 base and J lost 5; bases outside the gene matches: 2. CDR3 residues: CASSYWGQGNEKLFF. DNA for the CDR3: TGTGCCAGCAGTTACTGGGGACAGGGAAATGAAAAACTGTTTTTT.

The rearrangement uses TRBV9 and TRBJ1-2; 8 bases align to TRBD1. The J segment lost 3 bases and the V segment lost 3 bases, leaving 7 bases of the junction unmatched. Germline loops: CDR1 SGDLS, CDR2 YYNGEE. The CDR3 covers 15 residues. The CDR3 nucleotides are TGTGCCAGCAGCGGCAACAGGGGGTCGTACTATGGCTACACCTTC. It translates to CASSGNRGSYYGYTF.

The DNA of the CDR3 is TGTGCCAGCAGCTTACAAACTGCATTAATGAACACTGAAGCTTTCTTT. It is translated as CASSLQTALMNTEAFF. This chain uses TRBV5-6 with TRBJ1-1; D is unclear. The CDR3 is 16 amino acids. CDR1 is SGHDT and CDR2 is YYEEEE in the germline V gene. Trimming pared 2 bases from V and 0 bases from J, leaving 14 bases between.